Included here is one T cell receptor (beta chain) sequence, with context. This entry is derived from a study of blood T cell repertoires in COVID-19. Trimming removed 5 bases at V and 1 base at J, with 11 bases between. CDR1 and CDR2 (germline): MNHEY, SVGAGI. There are 15 residues in the CDR3. In the authors' methods: Reference gene primer amplification yielded estimated nucleated cell counts. The assay was immunoSEQ multiplex PCR, and TCRdb's table has in-frame clones only and misses some. The V and J calls and clone size come from that table; D and trimming were worked out from the DNA. Of 70,000 to 85,000 clones listed, 65% to 85% are singletons.

What was sequenced was peripheral blood. The sequence derives from an older man with active or convalescent COVID-19. V gene TRBV6-5 combines with J gene TRBJ2-2; no reliable D call. Here the CDR3 DNA reads TGTGCCAGCAGTCGACCGTCTAGGAACACCGGGGAGCTGTTTTTT. Encoded protein: CASSRPSRNTGELFF.